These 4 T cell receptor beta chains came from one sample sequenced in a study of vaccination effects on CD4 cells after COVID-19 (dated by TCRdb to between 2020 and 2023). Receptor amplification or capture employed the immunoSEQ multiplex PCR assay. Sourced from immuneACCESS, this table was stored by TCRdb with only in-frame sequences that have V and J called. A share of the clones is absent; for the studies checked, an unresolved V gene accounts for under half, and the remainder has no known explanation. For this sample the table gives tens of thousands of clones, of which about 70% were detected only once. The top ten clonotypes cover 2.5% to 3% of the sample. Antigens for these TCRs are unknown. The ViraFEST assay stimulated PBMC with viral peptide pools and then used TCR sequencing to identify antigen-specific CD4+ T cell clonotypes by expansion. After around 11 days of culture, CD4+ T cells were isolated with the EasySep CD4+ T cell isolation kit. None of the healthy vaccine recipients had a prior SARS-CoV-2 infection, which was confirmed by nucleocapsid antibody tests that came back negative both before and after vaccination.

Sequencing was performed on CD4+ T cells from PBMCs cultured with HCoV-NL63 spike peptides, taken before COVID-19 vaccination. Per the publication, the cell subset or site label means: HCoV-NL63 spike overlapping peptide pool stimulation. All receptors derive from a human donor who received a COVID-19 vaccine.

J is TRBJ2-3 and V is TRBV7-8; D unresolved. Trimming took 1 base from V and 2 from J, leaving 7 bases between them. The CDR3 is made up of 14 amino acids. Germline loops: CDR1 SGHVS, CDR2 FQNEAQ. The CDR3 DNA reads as TGTGCCAGCAGCTTAGGGCCATACACAGATACGCAGTATTTT. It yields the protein CASSLGPYTDTQYF.

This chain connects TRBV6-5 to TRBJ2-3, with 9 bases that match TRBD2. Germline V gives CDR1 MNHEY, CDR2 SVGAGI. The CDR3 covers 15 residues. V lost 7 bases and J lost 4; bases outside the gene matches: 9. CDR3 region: CASTPVRGGADTQYF. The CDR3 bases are TGTGCCAGCACCCCGGTGCGGGGGGGAGCAGATACGCAGTATTTT.

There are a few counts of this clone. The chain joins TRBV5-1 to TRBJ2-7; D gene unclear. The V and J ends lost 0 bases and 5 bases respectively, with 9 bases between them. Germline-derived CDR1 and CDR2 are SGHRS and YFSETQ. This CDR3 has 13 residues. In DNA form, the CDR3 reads TGCGCCAGCAGCTTGGAAGGCAGCCACGAGCAGTACGTC. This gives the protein CASSLEGSHEQYV.

In nucleotides, the CDR3 is TGCGCCAGCAGTCAATCCGGGCCGACTGAAGCTTTCTTT. Its protein is CASSQSGPTEAFF. V usage is TRBV23-1 and J usage is TRBJ1-1, with D uncertain. TRBV23-1 is flagged as an ORF with uncertain function. The CDR3 runs 13 residues. With 0 bases removed from V and 5 bases from J, the gap between germline ends came to 7 bases.